This T cell receptor (beta chain) comes out of a study of cytotoxic CD8 clonotypes in ibrutinib-treated CLL. On the study more broadly: Researchers reported more than nine relapsed/refractory and over 14 treatment-naive patients, roughly 17 of them IGHV unmutated. Response samples followed a median around 12 months of treatment, range 6 to 36.

Researchers set a sequencing depth target of 1 in 200,000 to 1 in 1 million T cells. Only in-frame clones appear in the TCRdb table, and some are missing; sequencing was by immunoSEQ multiplex PCR. The table includes 250,000 to 350,000 clones, approximately 79% detected once. Turning to this clone: The antigen is undetermined.

The study, taken as a whole, reports: Rare overall, public clonotypes shrank or held steady under therapy.

Per germline, CDR1 SQVTM and CDR2 ANQGSEA. V was clipped by 4 bases and J by 2 bases, with 13 bases between them. The CDR3 runs 14 residues. The chain joins TRBV29-1 to TRBJ2-3; D gene ambiguous. The sequence was obtained from a human donor with chronic lymphocytic leukemia. The source was PBMCs, collected at disease progression, from a patient treated with ibrutinib. CDR3 region: CSVVGWRNTDTQYF. The CDR3 bases are TGCAGCGTTGTAGGATGGCGGAACACAGATACGCAGTATTTT.